This entry is about one T cell receptor (beta chain). Its antigen is not known. This sample is part of a study of OX40 agonist ivuxolimab in advanced cancers. CDR1 is LNHDA, CDR2 SQIVND, per germline (reference sequence). The CDR3 totals 13 residues. The V segment lost 6 bases and the J segment 4 bases; nucleotides outside the gene matches: 4. Points from the study as a whole: Those patients achieving a partial response at 0.1-3.0 mg/kg showed among the lowest clonal expansion. The antigen specificity of the peripheral T cells (those that were expanded) was not determined.

Sequenced by immunoSEQ multiplex PCR; TCRdb stores in-frame clones only, minus some. The table has about 110,000 clones, just over 90% seen once. The sample was CD4+ or CD8+ T cells sorted from blood, taken in a trial of the OX40 agonist ivuxolimab. The TCR comes from an adult with an advanced solid tumor such as melanoma, head and neck, liver or kidney cancer. The chain has TRBV19 and TRBJ1-1; TRBD1 matches 8 bases. Here the CDR3 DNA reads TGTGCCAGTAGCAGGGGGCAAAGCACTGAAGCTTTCTTT. Translated: CASSRGQSTEAFF.